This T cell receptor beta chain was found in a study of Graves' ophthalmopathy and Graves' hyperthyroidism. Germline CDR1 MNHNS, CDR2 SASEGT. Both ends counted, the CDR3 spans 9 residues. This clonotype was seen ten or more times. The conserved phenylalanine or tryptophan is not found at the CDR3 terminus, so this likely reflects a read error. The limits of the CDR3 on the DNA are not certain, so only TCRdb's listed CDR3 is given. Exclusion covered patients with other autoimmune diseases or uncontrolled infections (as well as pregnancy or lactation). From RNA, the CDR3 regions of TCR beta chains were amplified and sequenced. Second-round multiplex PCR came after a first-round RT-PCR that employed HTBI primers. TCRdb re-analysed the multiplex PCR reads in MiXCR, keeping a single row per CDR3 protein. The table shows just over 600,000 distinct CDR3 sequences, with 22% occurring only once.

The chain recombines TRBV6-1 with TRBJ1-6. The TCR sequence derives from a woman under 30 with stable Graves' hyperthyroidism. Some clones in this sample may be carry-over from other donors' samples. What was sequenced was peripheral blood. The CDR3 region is CASMPRKTS.